The T cell receptor (beta chain) under discussion was sequenced for a study of T cell responses to AZD1222 COVID-19 vaccine. As regards this clone: Antigen unknown.

Only in-frame clones appear in the TCRdb table, and some are missing; sequencing was by immunoSEQ multiplex PCR. The table records more than 100,000 clones, about 90% of them present only once. The study's findings and limits: Targets within unmutated variant regions were reportedly found for nearly half of spike-specific TCRs. Spike-wide vaccine-associated CD4 TCRs dominated at 160-218 and 743-854. Breadth and depth of Spike-specific TCRs rose after two AZD1222 doses. Donors were largely white British and mainly female; clonal diversity was possibly underestimated.

The germline V gene has CDR1 SGHTA and CDR2 FQGNSA. The CDR3 covers 15 residues. V was clipped by 0 bases and J by 7 bases, with 10 bases between them. This receptor was obtained from an adult in good health. The rearrangement uses TRBV7-2 and TRBJ1-6; tentative D call: TRBD1 (5 bases). The sample here was peripheral blood, taken on day 0 of AZD1222 vaccination. For the CDR3, the DNA is TGTGCCAGCAGCTTAGCCCAGGGTTGGAATTCACCCCTCCACTTT. This codes for CASSLAQGWNSPLHF.